The clone carrying this TCR beta chain was detected only a few times. This specimen belongs to a study of blood T cell repertoires in COVID-19. Study details: Researchers got acute and convalescent COVID-19 samples from the United States, Italy and Spain. Sources were T cells, B-cell-depleted T cells, or PBMCs; the material itself was cDNA or gDNA.

Original handling: The authors estimated nucleated cell counts from reference gene primer amplification. Only in-frame clones appear in the TCRdb table, and some are missing; sequencing was by immunoSEQ multiplex PCR. D and trimming were read from the DNA, whereas the V and J calls and clone size are those reported in that table. The sample gives about 120,000 clones, over 75% of which show up once; 11% is in the top ten. Trimming removed 0 bases from V and 0 bases from J; junction bases left unmatched: 4. Per the germline V gene, CDR1 is GTSNPN and CDR2 is SVGIG (reference sequence). The CDR3 sequence is 15 residues long.

This TCR came from a man at least 80 years old with acute or convalescent COVID-19. The sequenced sample consisted of peripheral blood. The chain carries TRBV30 and TRBJ2-7; 8 bases agree with TRBD2. The CDR3 DNA reads as TGTGCCTGGAGTGTAGGGAGCGGGAGCTCCTACGAGCAGTACTTC. Amino acids: CAWSVGSGSSYEQYF.